This TCR beta chain was identified in a study of blood T cells in healthy people across ages. Germline V gives CDR1 MDHEN, CDR2 SYDVKM. The CDR3 contains 14 residues. Trimming stripped 7 bases from V and 0 bases from J, with 13 bases between. A few counts support this clonotype. Primed by a sample-barcoded 5' primer and a J-beta primer mix, a second PCR proceeded for 7 to 11 cycles. TCRdb processed the 5' RACE reads anew with MiXCR; each CDR3 protein has one entry. Of over 600,000 distinct CDR3 sequences in the sample, approximately 60% are singletons; the top ten hold around 25%. Sequencing was performed on blood. This chain joins TRBV28 and TRBJ2-7; D not certain. This TCR came from a man aged 35 to 55 in good health. The CDR3 spells CASTGRLNSYEQYF. In DNA form, the CDR3 reads TGTGCCAGCACTGGTCGGTTAAACTCCTACGAGCAGTACTTC.